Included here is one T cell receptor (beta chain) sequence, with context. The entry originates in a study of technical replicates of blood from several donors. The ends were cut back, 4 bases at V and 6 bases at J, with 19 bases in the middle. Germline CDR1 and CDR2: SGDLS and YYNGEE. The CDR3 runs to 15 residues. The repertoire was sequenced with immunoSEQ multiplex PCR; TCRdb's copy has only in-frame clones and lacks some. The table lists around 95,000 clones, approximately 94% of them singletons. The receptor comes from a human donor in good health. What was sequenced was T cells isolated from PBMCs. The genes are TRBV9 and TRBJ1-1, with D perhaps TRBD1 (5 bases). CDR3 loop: CASSPWGREVSEAFF. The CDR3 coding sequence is TGTGCCAGCAGCCCGTGGGGCAGGGAGGTATCTGAAGCTTTCTTT.